This TCR beta chain appears in the sequencing data of a study of T cell responses to AZD1222 COVID-19 vaccine. General study points: Unmutated variant regions are reportedly the target of nearly half of TCRs that are spike-specific. White British donors predominated, females outnumbered males, and clonal diversity was possibly underestimated.

Germline V gives CDR1 MNHNS, CDR2 SASEGT. The ends were cut back, 4 bases at V and 0 bases at J, with 18 bases in the middle. The CDR3 sequence is 17 residues long. As concerns this clone: Its antigen remains unidentified.

Only in-frame clones appear in the TCRdb table, and some are missing; sequencing was by immunoSEQ multiplex PCR. The data contain 200,000 to 250,000 clones, around 94% of them singletons. This material consisted of peripheral blood, taken 28 days after the second dose of the MenACWY control vaccine. The sequence came from an adult who received the MenACWY meningococcal vaccine as a control. V is TRBV6-1 and J is TRBJ1-1; D call uncertain. DNA of the CDR3: TGTGCCAGCAGTGTTAGACTGCGCGTCGGTATGAACACTGAAGCTTTCTTT. Translation gives CASSVRLRVGMNTEAFF.